The next 28 T cell receptor beta chains were all read from a single sample in a study of tumor-infiltrating lymphocytes in primary liver carcinoma (dated by TCRdb to 2016 to 2017). The sequencing machine was an Illumina HiSeq 2500. Starting from roughly 540 ng total RNA, TCRbeta-specific cDNA was produced by reverse transcription with a constant-region primer and ProtoScript II reverse transcriptase. Construction of the TCRbeta libraries relied on three nested rounds of multiplex PCR, following a slightly modified ARM-PCR procedure. The first two PCR rounds used multiplex TRBV1-TRBV30 forward primers with a Cbeta reverse primer, each for about 10 cycles. In TCRdb, the public reads were trimmed at Q25 with fastp and aligned with MiXCR, with productive beta chains retained. Each record represents a unique CDR3 protein, reported with the most common genes and DNA among its rows. For this sample there are approximately 300,000 distinct CDR3 sequences; 60% to 80% appear just once. The top ten clonotypes cover roughly 9% of the sample.

TRIzol reagent was used to extract blood RNA from unsorted whole blood, while the DNeasy Blood & Tissue kit provided the germline DNA. The source material was peripheral blood. Receptors originate from a middle-aged man with primary liver carcinoma and hepatitis B virus infection.

The V gene is TRBV10-3, the J gene TRBJ2-1; the D is unclear. The CDR3 consists of 14 residues. The V gene's germline CDR1 is ENHRY and CDR2 SYGVKD. V was pared by 6 bases and J by 6 bases, with 15 bases between. DNA for the CDR3: TGTGCCATCAGGGCGGAGTCGGTGGGCAATGAGCAGTTCTTC. Translating gives CAIRAESVGNEQFF.

In its sample, this clonotype was seen a few times. In DNA form, the CDR3 reads TGCGCCAGCAGCCAAGGGATCCGAGGACTCTCCTACAATGAGCAGTTCTTC. The encoded protein is CASSQGIRGLSYNEQFF. The chain joins TRBV4-1 to TRBJ2-1, with D possibly being TRBD2 (5 bases). The CDR3 totals 17 residues. The germline V and J ends were trimmed by 1 base and 0 bases, with 13 bases remaining between them. Germline lookup yields CDR1 MGHRA and CDR2 YSYEKL.

A note on this clonotype: One end of the junction is discordant with germline, which a read error may explain. The chain uses TRBV7-9 and TRBJ2-1, with D perhaps TRBD2 (5 bases). The CDR3 contains 10 residues. Looked up from germline, CDR1 is SEHNR and CDR2 is FQNEAQ (reference sequence). This CDR3 is CASSAGEQFF. CDR3 DNA sequence: TGTGCCAGCAGCGCGGGTGAGCAGTTCTTT.

In regard to this clonotype: At one end the junction does not follow the germline gene, possibly because of a read error. The CDR3 sequence is CASSLDLWVAQPQHF. The CDR3 coding sequence is TGTGCCAGCAGCTTAGATCTGTGGGTGGCTCAGCCCCAACACTTT. V and J are TRBV11-3 and TRBJ1-5, with D hard to call. Germline V lookup: CDR1 SGHNT, CDR2 YENEEA. The CDR3 length is 15 residues.

As for this clonotype: This could be a read error, since a much larger clone is one nucleotide away. Since no conserved phenylalanine or tryptophan closes the CDR3, a read error is the likely cause. V and J are TRBV6-5 and TRBJ1-1, with D possibly being TRBD1 (5 bases). The CDR3 totals 12 residues. Deletions cut 5 bases from V and 11 bases from J, with 15 bases between. Germline CDR1 MNHEY, CDR2 SVGAGI. The CDR3 sequence is CASSETGRRAFS. CDR3 nucleotide sequence: TGTGCCAGCAGTGAGACGGGGCGGAGGGCTTTCTCT.

A remark on this clonotype: This could be a read error, since a much larger clone is one nucleotide away. The rearrangement joins TRBV6-2 or TRBV6-3 to TRBJ2-1; D ambiguous. The CDR3 length is 11 residues. V lost 4 bases and J lost 9, with 7 bases in between. Germline V gene sequence: CDR1 MNHEY, CDR2 SVGEGT. As DNA, the CDR3 is TGTGCCAGCAGTTCTCTTAGTGAGCAGTTCTTC. Its protein product is CASSSLSEQFF.

This clonotype occurred many times. The chain has TRBV29-1 and TRBJ2-3; 10 positions match TRBD2. The trim removed 4 bases at V and 2 bases at J, leaving 3 bases unmatched. This CDR3 has 14 residues. Per the germline V gene, CDR1 is SQVTM and CDR2 is ANQGSEA. This CDR3 is CSVGLAGITDTQYF. The CDR3 nucleotides read TGCAGCGTTGGACTAGCGGGTATCACAGATACGCAGTATTTT.

V usage is TRBV2 and J usage is TRBJ1-1; no clear D. The V end was cut by 2 bases, the J end by 7 bases, with 11 bases between. The CDR3 sequence is 13 residues long. Germline CDR1 and CDR2: SNHLY and FYNNEI. CDR3 sequence reads: CASSEKQFSEAFF. The CDR3 DNA sequence: TGTGCCAGCAGTGAAAAACAGTTCAGTGAAGCTTTCTTT.

V and J are TRBV11-2 and TRBJ1-1, with no clear D. Germline loops: CDR1 SGHAT, CDR2 FQNNGV. Trimming removed 5 bases from V and 6 bases from J, with 25 bases in between. The CDR3 is 17 amino acids. This CDR3 is CASSPSTNLKVGAEAFF. Written as DNA, the CDR3 is TGTGCCAGCAGCCCATCCACCAACTTGAAGGTCGGGGCTGAAGCTTTCTTT.

This clonotype has a single count. Just one base apart from a much larger clone, this may be a read error. V is TRBV4-3 and J is TRBJ1-2; tentative D call: TRBD1 (5 bases). The CDR3 covers 15 residues. Germline values: CDR1 LGHNA, CDR2 YSLEER. CDR3 nucleotides: TGCACCAGCAGCCAAGCCCCCCCCAGGGACGGAGGCTACACCTTC. This translates into CTSSQAPPRDGGYTF.

In its sample, this clonotype was seen once. This may be a read error: a much more frequent sequence differs by one nucleotide. This chain uses TRBV6-2 or TRBV6-3 with TRBJ1-5; the D is unclear. Germline V gene data show CDR1 as MNHEY and CDR2 as SVGEGT. CDR3 size: 15 residues. The CDR3 DNA follows: TGTGTCAGCAGTCCTAAAGAGAATAGCAATCAGCCCCAGCATTTT. This encodes CVSSPKENSNQPQHF.

As to this clonotype: A much larger clone is a single base away; this may be a read error. This chain's CDR3 is CASSNRRQGNTGAFF. As DNA, the CDR3 is TGTGCCAGCAGTAACCGACGCCAGGGAAACACTGGAGCTTTCTTT. The chain carries TRBV6-5 and TRBJ1-1; D perhaps matches TRBD1 (5 bases). The CDR3 runs to 15 residues. Germline V gene sequence: CDR1 MNHEY, CDR2 SVGAGI.

For this clonotype: With a much larger clone just one base away, this may be a read error. The conserved phenylalanine or tryptophan is not found at the CDR3 terminus, so this likely reflects a read error. CDR3 bases: TGTGCCATCAGTGGAGGGGACGACTACGAGCAGTACCTC. This translates into CAISGGDDYEQYL. V usage is TRBV10-3 and J usage is TRBJ2-7; D assignment may be TRBD1 or TRBD2 (5 bases each). CDR1 is ENHRY and CDR2 is SYGVKD in the germline V gene. CDR3 length: 13 amino acids. The V and J ends lost 4 bases and 3 bases respectively, with 10 bases between them.

This rearrangement joins TRBV4-2 to TRBJ2-1; 8 nucleotides align to TRBD2. CDR1 and CDR2 from the germline V gene are LGHNA and YNFKEQ. Unmatched junction bases numbered 12, after V lost 5 bases and J lost 9 bases. The CDR3 runs to 15 residues. The CDR3 region is CASSSSGGLYREQFF. DNA for the CDR3: TGTGCCAGCAGCTCCAGCGGGGGCCTTTACCGTGAGCAGTTCTTC.

This chain links TRBV11-2 with TRBJ2-5; D gene ambiguous. Germline-derived CDR1 and CDR2 are SGHAT and FQNNGV. The V end was cut by 10 bases, the J end by 7 bases, with 16 bases between. The length of the CDR3 is 12 residues. CDR3 region: CANSSGPGTQYF. The CDR3 DNA is TGTGCCAACAGTTCGGGCCCTGGGACCCAGTACTTC.

This clonotype turned up a few times. The J gene is TRBJ2-7, the V gene TRBV12-5, with 10 bases aligning to TRBD2. Germline-derived CDR1 and CDR2 are LGHNT and FRNRAP. CDR3 length equals 19 residues. Trimming took 6 bases from V and 0 from J; bases not matched to a gene: 17. The CDR3 DNA sequence: TGTGCTAGTGGCCTTCAATCTAGCGGGAGAGGCGAGGGCTCCTACGAGCAGTACTTC. Translated, it gives CASGLQSSGRGEGSYEQYF.

This clonotype has just one count. V gene TRBV19 combines with J gene TRBJ2-1, with 11 bases lining up with TRBD2. The length of the CDR3 is 14 residues. CDR1 is LNHDA and CDR2 is SQIVND in the germline V gene (reference sequence). Trimming at V came to 3 bases and at J to 9 bases, leaving 4 bases not matched to a gene. For the CDR3, the DNA is TGTGCCAGTAGTATGACGGGACTAGCGGCTGAGCAGTTCTTC. It specifies CASSMTGLAAEQFF.

The table lists this clonotype with a few counts. Being one base from a much bigger clone, this may be a read error. The J gene is TRBJ1-5, the V gene TRBV6-5; a possible D gene is TRBD1 (5 bases). This CDR3 is built from 16 residues. The germline V and J ends were trimmed by 6 bases and 2 bases, with 17 bases remaining between them. Germline CDR1 MNHEY, CDR2 SVGAGI. CDR3 protein: CASSLRSGVGNQPQHF. Written as DNA, the CDR3 is TGTGCCAGCAGCCTCCGCTCGGGGGTAGGCAATCAGCCCCAGCATTTT.

Points on this clonotype: No conserved phenylalanine or tryptophan ends this CDR3, so it is likely a read error. This chain uses TRBV23-1 with TRBJ2-3, with TRBD2 matching 12 bases. TRBV23-1 is annotated as an ORF whose role is uncertain. The CDR3 totals 16 residues. V dropped 3 bases and J dropped 4; count of bases not matched to a gene: 5. CDR3 bases: TGCGCCAGCAGTCAGAGGACTAGCGGGACCCCAGATACGCAGTATTCT. It translates to CASSQRTSGTPDTQYS.

With regard to this clonotype: Without the conserved terminal phenylalanine or tryptophan, this CDR3 likely stems from a read error. The rearrangement joins TRBV28 to TRBJ2-2, with D unclear. This CDR3 has 16 residues. Germline CDR1 MDHEN, CDR2 SYDVKM. Trimming removed 4 bases at V and 2 bases at J, with 14 bases between. This CDR3 is CASSSPEVLNTGELFL. DNA of the CDR3: TGTGCCAGCAGTTCCCCAGAAGTACTCAACACCGGGGAGCTGTTTTTG.

In the case of this clonotype: A much larger clone differs from this one at a single base, so this may be a read error. This chain links TRBV6-2 or TRBV6-3 with TRBJ2-1; D is undetermined. CDR3 size: 15 residues. V lost 5 bases, J lost 2 bases, and 13 bases lay in between. CDR1 and CDR2 from the germline V gene are MNHEY and SVGEGT. The CDR3 nucleotides read TGTGCCAGCAGTGTGACAAGGCCGGCCTACAATGAGCAGTTCTTC. Encoded protein: CASSVTRPAYNEQFF.

The chain joins TRBV6-6 to TRBJ2-7; 7 bases map to TRBD2. This CDR3 is 16 amino acids long. CDR1 and CDR2 (germline): MNHNY, SVGAGI (reference sequence). Germline trimming cut 5 bases from V and 3 bases from J; bases unmatched to any gene: 13. The CDR3: CASSEATEGLLYEQYF. The CDR3 bases are TGTGCCAGCAGTGAAGCCACAGAGGGACTACTCTACGAGCAGTACTTC.

The chain employs TRBV29-1 and TRBJ2-2, with D perhaps matching TRBD2 (6 bases). Germline CDR1 is SQVTM and CDR2 is ANQGSEA. The CDR3 contains 13 residues. The CDR3 region has the DNA TGCATCATTCGTCCGGGAGTCACCGGGGAGCTGTTTTTT. Protein product: CIIRPGVTGELFF.

This clonotype was recorded once. Germline and junction disagree at one end, which may indicate a read error. This CDR3 reads CASSFGDAEAFF. The CDR3 nucleotides are TGTGCTAGCAGCTTTGGGGACGCTGAAGCTTTCTTT. The chain recombines TRBV11-2 with TRBJ1-1; a possible D gene is TRBD1 (5 bases). The CDR3 runs 12 residues. Germline CDR1 and CDR2: SGHAT and FQNNGV.

A remark on this clonotype: A much larger clone is a single base away; this may be a read error. The V gene is TRBV6-1, the J gene TRBJ2-1; D possibly corresponds to TRBD2 (6 bases). Germline CDR1 MNHNS, CDR2 SASEGT. The ends were cut back, 4 bases at V and 0 bases at J, with 19 bases in the middle. The CDR3 extends over 18 amino acids. CDR3 DNA: TGTGCCAGCAGTGGACCCCCTACTAGCCAAAGCTCCTACAATGAGCAGTTCTTC. As protein: CASSGPPTSQSSYNEQFF.

Turning to this clonotype: Relative to the germline gene, one junction end is altered; a read error may explain this. The chain links TRBV5-4 to TRBJ2-5, with a weak D call TRBD2 (6 bases). The length of the CDR3 is 14 residues. CDR1 is SGHNT, CDR2 YYREEE, per germline (reference sequence). The DNA of the CDR3 is TGTGCCAGCAGCTTGGGTCGGACGGGAGAGACCCAGCACTTC. It is translated as CASSLGRTGETQHF. Using reference TRBV5-4 and TRBJ2-5 for the parts outside the CDR3, the full variable domain is ETGVTQSPTHLIKTRGQQVTLRCSSQSGHNTVSWYQQALGQGPQFIFQYYREEENGRGNFPPRFSGLQFPNYSSELNVNALELDDSALYLCASSLGRTGETQHFGPGTRLLVL.

The V call is TRBV28, the J call TRBJ2-5; tentatively, D is TRBD1 or TRBD2 (5 bases each). The CDR3 length is 16 residues. Germline V gives CDR1 MDHEN, CDR2 SYDVKM. Trimming took off 5 bases at V and 7 bases at J, with 23 bases between the two ends. CDR3 in DNA: TGTGCCAGCAGTCCCATCCGGGACCCCCTGTTTGGGACCCAGTACTTC. This sequence encodes CASSPIRDPLFGTQYF.

A word on this clonotype: Mismatch with germline at one junction end may stem from a read error. The chain uses TRBV29-1 and TRBJ1-4, with 9 bases fitting TRBD1. The CDR3 runs 15 residues. From germline, CDR1 is SQVTM and CDR2 ANQGSEA. CDR3 sequence reads: CSVAGTGRTNEKLSF. As DNA, the CDR3 is TGCAGCGTCGCCGGGACAGGGAGGACCAATGAAAAACTGTCTTTT.